This T cell receptor (beta chain) was identified during a study of persistence of HIV-infected CD4 T cells. Overall study: CD4+ T cells responding to CMV or HIV-1 Gag were isolated.

The CDR3 runs to 18 residues. Per the germline V gene, CDR1 is SGHRS and CDR2 is YFSETQ. V trimming: 4 bases; J trimming: 3 bases; junction bases outside the gene matches: 17. The libraries were made with immunoSEQ version 4 in survey mode. TCRdb's table, derived via immunoSEQ multiplex PCR, lists solely in-frame clones and lacks some. The sample includes roughly 34,000 clones, about 81% seen only once; the top ten take roughly 6.5%. This clone has more than one count but fewer than ten. Its target is not known. Cells were stimulated with CMV-infected fibroblast lysates at 10 ug/mL. Sorted nonresponding memory CD4+ T cells were CD40L-negative, CD69-negative, CD45RO-high.

The gene calls are TRBV5-1 and TRBJ2-7; TRBD1 aligns across 9 bases. Source: CD4+ T cells sorted from PBMCs after roughly 20-hour stimulation, taken from a patient who received antiretroviral therapy. The receptor was derived from an adult woman with HIV who was CMV-seropositive. The DNA for the CDR3 is TGCGCCAGCAGCCGAACATCAAATCCGGGACAGGGAGTCTACGAGCAGTACTTC. This codes for CASSRTSNPGQGVYEQYF.